This T cell receptor beta chain comes out of a study of CD8 T cells in ankylosing spondylitis. TCRdb re-called the 5' RACE reads through MiXCR, storing one row per CDR3 protein. The sample records fewer than 450,000 distinct CDR3 sequences, under 20% being singletons. Study-level results: Blood from ankylosing spondylitis patients appeared to carry a characteristic roughly eight-variant TCR beta motif.

This CDR3 is 16 amino acids long. V lost 3 bases and J 0 bases, leaving 13 bases between the germline ends. This clonotype was recorded many times. The antigen remains unidentified. The sequence was obtained from a male donor with ankylosing spondylitis. The chain employs TRBV12-3 or TRBV12-4 and TRBJ2-3; either TRBD1 or TRBD2 may supply D (5 bases each). The sample was blood, either unsorted or a sorted T cell fraction (not recorded which). The CDR3 protein is CASSLGRLLSTDTQYF. The DNA of the CDR3 is TGTGCCAGCAGTTTGGGACGGCTTCTTAGCACAGATACGCAGTATTTT.